Shown below are 2 T cell receptor beta chains from a single sample sequenced in a study of blood T cell repertoires in COVID-19. Assay: immunoSEQ multiplex PCR; the TCRdb copy retains only in-frame clones and omits some. The table records some 70,000 clones, about 86% of them present only once. Sequencing input: peripheral blood. The origin of the receptors is a woman aged 60-75 years with acute or convalescent COVID-19.

This sequence joins TRBV5-6 and TRBJ2-5, with D possibly matching TRBD2 (7 bases). The CDR3 contains 15 residues. The germline V and J ends were trimmed by 5 bases and 3 bases, with 17 bases remaining between them. In germline, CDR1 is SGHDT, CDR2 YYEEEE. In DNA, the CDR3 is TGTGCCAGCAGGCCTCGGGGGGCCACGAAAGAGACCCAGTACTTC. Translation: CASRPRGATKETQYF.

This chain connects TRBV5-1 to TRBJ2-3; 13 nucleotides line up with TRBD2. Trimming at V came to 6 bases and at J to 2 bases, leaving 6 bases not matched to a gene. The CDR3 spans 16 residues. Germline CDR1 SGHRS, CDR2 YFSETQ. As DNA, the CDR3 is TGCGCCAGCACAACTAGCGGGAGGGCCACCACAGATACGCAGTATTTT. Its translation is CASTTSGRATTDTQYF.